One sample yielded the 4 T cell receptor beta chains listed below, sequenced in a study of OX40 agonist ivuxolimab in advanced cancers. Repertoires were generated with immunoSEQ multiplex PCR, while TCRdb's copy carries only in-frame clones and drops some. This table holds 70,000 to 95,000 clones, more than 85% found once. Sequencing was performed on CD4+ or CD8+ T cells sorted from blood, taken in a trial of the OX40 agonist ivuxolimab. These receptors came from an adult with an advanced solid tumor such as melanoma, head and neck, liver or kidney cancer.

The chain couples TRBV19 to TRBJ1-1; no clear D. CDR1 is LNHDA, CDR2 SQIVND, per germline (reference sequence). There are 11 residues in the CDR3. V was trimmed by 4 bases and J by 1 base, leaving 1 base between them. The CDR3: CASSRNTEAFF. CDR3 coding DNA: TGTGCCAGTAGTAGGAACACTGAAGCTTTCTTT.

The CDR3 protein is CASSRQGPGGYTF. CDR3 coding DNA: TGTGCCAGCAGCCGACAGGGCCCGGGAGGCTACACCTTC. This chain uses TRBV5-6 with TRBJ1-2; TRBD1 aligns across 7 bases. The germline V gene encodes CDR1 SGHDT and CDR2 YYEEEE. The V and J ends lost 4 bases and 8 bases, in that order; junction bases with no gene match: 8. The CDR3 is 13 residues long.

For the CDR3, the DNA is TGCAGCGCAGGACAGGCGATTAACTATGGCTACACCTTC. Translation: CSAGQAINYGYTF. The J gene is TRBJ1-2, the V gene TRBV29-1; 7 bases align to TRBD1. Germline CDR1 is SQVTM and CDR2 is ANQGSEA. CDR3 length: 13 residues. V trimming: 7 bases; J trimming: 1 base; junction bases outside the gene matches: 6.

This clone was recorded a few times. The chain couples TRBV29-1 to TRBJ2-7; D might be TRBD2 (5 bases). This CDR3 is 13 amino acids long. Germline CDR1 SQVTM, CDR2 ANQGSEA. Trimming took 5 bases from V and 3 from J, leaving 14 bases between them. DNA of the CDR3: TGCAGCGTTCGGGAAGGGCCTGGCTACGAGCAGTACTTC. This sequence encodes CSVREGPGYEQYF.